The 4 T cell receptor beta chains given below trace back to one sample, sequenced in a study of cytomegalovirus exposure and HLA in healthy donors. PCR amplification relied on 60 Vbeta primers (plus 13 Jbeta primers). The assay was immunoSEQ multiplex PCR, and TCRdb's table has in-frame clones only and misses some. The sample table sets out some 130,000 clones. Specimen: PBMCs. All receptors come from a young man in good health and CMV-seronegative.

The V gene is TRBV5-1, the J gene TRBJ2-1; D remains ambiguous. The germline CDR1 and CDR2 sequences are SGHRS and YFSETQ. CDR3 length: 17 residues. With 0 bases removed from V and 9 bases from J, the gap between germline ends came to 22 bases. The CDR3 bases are TGCGCCAGCAGCTTGGCTTTGTCGATTTCTGATAGAGGTGAGCAGTTCTTC. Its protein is CASSLALSISDRGEQFF.

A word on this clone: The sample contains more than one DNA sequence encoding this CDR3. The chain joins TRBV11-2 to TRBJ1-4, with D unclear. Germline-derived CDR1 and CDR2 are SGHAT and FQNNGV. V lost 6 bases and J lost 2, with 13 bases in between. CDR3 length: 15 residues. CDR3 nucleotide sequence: TGTGCCAGCAGTTCGCGGGCGATTACTAATGAAAAACTGTTTTTT. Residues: CASSSRAITNEKLFF.

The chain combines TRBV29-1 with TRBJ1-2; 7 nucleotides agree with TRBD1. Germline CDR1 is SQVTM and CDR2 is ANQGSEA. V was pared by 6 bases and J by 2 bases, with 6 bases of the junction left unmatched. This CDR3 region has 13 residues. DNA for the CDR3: TGCAGCGTCACCTCGACAGGGAACTATGGCTACACCTTC. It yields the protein CSVTSTGNYGYTF.

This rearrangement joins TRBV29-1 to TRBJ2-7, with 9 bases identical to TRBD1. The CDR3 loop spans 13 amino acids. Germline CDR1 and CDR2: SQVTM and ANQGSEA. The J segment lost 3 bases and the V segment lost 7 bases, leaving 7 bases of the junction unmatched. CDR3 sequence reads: CSAGRDRDYEQYF. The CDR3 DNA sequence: TGCAGCGCCGGGCGGGACAGGGACTACGAGCAGTACTTC.